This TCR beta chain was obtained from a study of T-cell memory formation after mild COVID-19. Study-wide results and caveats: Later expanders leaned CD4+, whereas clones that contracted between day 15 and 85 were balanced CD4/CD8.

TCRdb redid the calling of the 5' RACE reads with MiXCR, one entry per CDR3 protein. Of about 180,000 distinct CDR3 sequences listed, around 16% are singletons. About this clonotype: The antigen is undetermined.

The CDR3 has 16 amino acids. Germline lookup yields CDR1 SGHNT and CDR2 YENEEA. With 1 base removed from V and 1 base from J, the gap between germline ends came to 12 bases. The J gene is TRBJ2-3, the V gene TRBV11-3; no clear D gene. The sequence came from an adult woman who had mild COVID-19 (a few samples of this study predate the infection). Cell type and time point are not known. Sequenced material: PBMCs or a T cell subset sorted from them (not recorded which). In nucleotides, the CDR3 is TGTGCCAGCAGCTTAGGAATTCAACCGGGCACAGATACGCAGTATTTT. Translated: CASSLGIQPGTDTQYF.